The present T cell receptor beta chain was sequenced within a study of blood T cells in healthy people across ages (dated by TCRdb to between 2015 and 2017). Some background on the complete study: Template switching captured roughly one uniquely barcoded TCR beta cDNA molecule per two T cells in model experiments. Using deep sequencing normalized with unique cDNA molecular identifiers, the study measured how TCR beta repertoire diversity changes with age. Four age groups were formed from the donors: young (average about 15 years), middle-aged (approximately 39), aged (about 62) and long-lived (approximately 80). Using the same blood draw, the study looked at two additional independent replicas of 1 million unique cDNA reads for two donors, one aged 18 to 30 and the other aged 80 or older.

Systemically healthy Caucasian individuals from Russia, 39 in total and aged roughly 6 to 100 years, were included as donors. Approximately 10 milliliters of peripheral blood were collected from each donor into EDTA-treated Vacutainer tubes. Ficoll-Paque density-gradient centrifugation was used to isolate PBMCs, with at least 6.5 million per sample. Total RNA was extracted from PBMCs with Trizol reagent, with at least 5 micrograms obtained per sample. For every donor, an aliquot of PBMCs went through flow cytometry to measure the percentages of naive CD45RAhigh/CD27high T cells. Of note for this clonotype: The antigen it recognizes is unknown. No much larger clone is present one base from it, and per-base qualities are unavailable.

What the authors observed across the whole study: As age increased, observed TCR beta diversity per million T cells dropped in a roughly linear way, and a significant reduction was already evident by age about 40. Estimates of total diversity from one million sequenced T cells were regarded as lower bounds and underestimates. Since profiling was done on bulk unsorted PBMCs, naive and antigen-experienced compartments could not be conclusively compared. The percentage of naive T cells measured by flow cytometry correlated strongly with observed TCR beta diversity. Compared with the aged group, the long-lived group had more naive CD4+ T cells, fewer expanded clones and increased TCR diversity, a pattern suggesting age selection. Donor CMV infection status was unknown, potentially confounding age-related changes in expanded clonotypes.

Preparation of the library involved 5' RACE. The sequencer was an Illumina HiSeq 2500. The second PCR ran for roughly 7 to 11 cycles and used a J-beta primer mix along with a sample-barcoded 5' primer. Each TCR beta cDNA molecule received a unique molecular identifier from a template-switch 5' adaptor carrying 12 random nucleotides. Each sample yielded at least 2.5 million CDR3-containing paired-end reads. First-strand cDNA was synthesized from all RNA with the Mint cDNA synthesis kit, primed by a TRBC-specific oligonucleotide. After uracil-DNA glycosylase treatment, a first 18-cycle PCR used universal primers M1SS and BC2_uni_R on all cDNA. In the source study's methods: For normalization, 1 million high-quality reads were randomly selected from each sample, with every read carrying a distinct molecular identifier. Instead of being binned into consensus sequences, reads with shared molecular identifiers were discarded. MiTCR, with a Q25 quality threshold and the strictest error-elimination algorithm, was used for CDR3 identification, clonotype clustering and error correction. A nonparametric unseen species model using Euler transformation provided a lower-bound estimate of total TCR beta diversity. Using fastp trimming at Q25 and MiXCR clonotype assembly, TCRdb reanalyzed the public sequencing data and kept in-frame beta chains. One record per CDR3 amino acid sequence lists the most common genes and DNA. TCRdb's processing, not the study's, gives the V and J calls here. The sample yields some 940,000 distinct CDR3 sequences; roughly 28% were counted once. The biggest ten clones account for roughly 10% of the sample.

The data were also submitted as part of a second study, on T cells of mothers and their children. The other study reports the following: Donors were nine systemically healthy Caucasian individuals: three mothers and their six children. cDNA synthesis consumed the entire amount of extracted RNA, loaded at 1.5 ug RNA in each 15 ul reaction. In the second PCR, the M1S primer added sample barcodes and 2-4 random nucleotides. Over 9 million TCR beta CDR3 reads were obtained for each mother, and approximately 3 million reads were obtained for each child. TCR recombination output is similarly shaped by thymic selection in related and unrelated pairs, with a minor effect exerted by inherited differences. Normalized repertoire overlap in related mother-child pairs was always slightly higher than in unrelated mother-child pairs, but the difference was never significant. No persistent microchimeric T cell clones were detected, at a sensitivity of roughly 100 clones per million clonotypes. Deep NGS was used in the study to compare the TCR beta repertoires of mothers and children and to look for features that separate related mother-child pairs from unrelated individuals. On average, the children were about 12 +/- 4 years old, while the mothers were roughly 36 +/- 4 years old. After adapter ligation with NEBNext reagents, the libraries were sequenced on Illumina HiSeq 2000 with 100+100 nt paired-end reads. To prevent cross-contamination, the mother and child libraries were prepared a month apart and were sequenced in separate runs. Each donor had between roughly 450,000 and 2,100,000 distinct TCR beta clonotypes identified. Naive TCR beta clonotypes were estimated from low-frequency clonotypes matched to each donor's FACS-determined naive share, without sorting.

Sequenced sample: blood. The source of this sequence is a woman aged 40 to 50 in good health.

Here is the DNA: TGCGCCAGCAGCTTGTCTAGCGGGGGGGCCAAGTACGAGCAGTACTTC. It is translated as CASSLSSGGAKYEQYF. The chain is assembled from TRBV5-1 and TRBJ2-5; 12 bases in the junction line up with TRBD2. Near its end, the DNA agrees better with TRBJ2-7, so the J call may be wrong. CDR1 and CDR2, looked up from the germline V gene, are SGHRS and YFSETQ. The CDR3 sequence holds 16 residues, the cysteine and phenylalanine included. The sequence is cut down to CDR3 DNA, 48 bases in frame from base 1.